The 21 T cell receptor beta chains below all came from one sample that was sequenced in a study of human T cells and chemical hapten exposure. Blood, whole and unfractionated, served as the source for total RNA extraction. MiXCR, applied by TCRdb to the 5' RACE reads, yields one record per CDR3 protein. The data show approximately 150,000 distinct CDR3 sequences, over 3.5% seen once. These receptors were obtained from a female donor in good health.

This clonotype occurred many times. The chain recombines TRBV20-1 with TRBJ1-4; unclear D gene. CDR3 length equals 14 residues. The germline gives CDR1 DFQATT, CDR2 SNEGSKA (reference sequence). The V end lost 3 bases, the J end lost 5 bases, and 13 bases lay between the germline ends. The CDR3: CSASSYDGNEKLFF. CDR3 in DNA: TGCAGTGCTAGCTCCTACGACGGGAATGAAAAACTGTTTTTT.

This clonotype was detected many times. The rearrangement joins TRBV20-1 to TRBJ1-6; 8 positions match TRBD1. Germline CDR1 and CDR2: DFQATT and SNEGSKA (reference sequence). The V and J ends lost 0 bases and 5 bases, in that order; junction bases with no gene match: 3. The CDR3 loop spans 15 amino acids. The CDR3 DNA reads as TGCAGTGCTAGAGAGCCGACAGGGGATAATTCACCCCTCCACTTT. Encoded protein: CSAREPTGDNSPLHF.

This clonotype was detected many times. The chain combines TRBV20-1 with TRBJ2-4; D uncertain. The germline V gene has CDR1 DFQATT and CDR2 SNEGSKA (reference sequence). The CDR3 has 15 amino acids. Trimming removed 1 base from V and 0 bases from J, with 10 bases in between. This CDR3 reads CSARAPPLAKNIQYF. The CDR3 DNA is TGCAGTGCTAGAGCCCCACCACTAGCCAAAAACATTCAGTACTTC.

This clonotype was seen ten or more times. The chain is built from TRBV5-4 and TRBJ2-5; 7 nucleotides align to TRBD2. CDR1 and CDR2 (germline): SGHNT, YYREEE (reference sequence). This CDR3 is 14 amino acids long. Germline trimming cut 3 bases from V and 5 bases from J; bases unmatched to any gene: 7. The CDR3: CASSSVGGVETQYF. CDR3 bases: TGTGCCAGCAGCTCCGTGGGGGGGGTGGAGACCCAGTACTTC.

This clonotype was counted many times. The chain joins TRBV15 to TRBJ1-1; D remains ambiguous. The CDR3 spans 15 residues. CDR1 is LNHNV and CDR2 is YYDKDF in the germline V gene (reference sequence). The germline V and J ends were trimmed by 0 bases and 6 bases, with 14 bases remaining between them. The CDR3 DNA reads TGTGCCACCAGCAGAGATTTATACAGATGGGCTGAAGCTTTCTTT. Residues: CATSRDLYRWAEAFF.

This clonotype appeared a single time. One base away lies a much larger clone, so this may be a sequencing read error. This rearrangement joins TRBV2 to TRBJ1-5; D may be TRBD1 (6 bases). The CDR3 consists of 13 residues. CDR1 SNHLY and CDR2 FYNNEI come from the germline V gene. For the CDR3, the DNA is TGTGCCAGCAATCACAGGGAGAATCAGCCCCAGAATTTT. It codes for CASNHRENQPQNF.

This clonotype occurred many times. The chain has TRBV29-1 and TRBJ1-1; 9 positions agree with TRBD1. Germline assignment: CDR1 SQVTM and CDR2 ANQGSEA. The trim removed 3 bases at V and 4 bases at J, leaving 6 bases unmatched. CDR3 length: 14 amino acids. CDR3 DNA sequence: TGCAGCGTTGAGGGGGGACAGGGTGCCACTGAAGCTTTCTTT. Translated, it gives CSVEGGQGATEAFF.

This clonotype was seen at least ten times. CDR3 loop: CASSHPGQGSNEQYF. The DNA of the CDR3 is TGTGCCAGCAGTCACCCGGGACAGGGTAGCAACGAGCAGTACTTC. The rearrangement uses TRBV6-1 and TRBJ2-7; 9 bases are a match to TRBD1. There are 15 residues in the CDR3. Trimming removed 5 bases from V and 5 bases from J; junction bases left unmatched: 10. Germline assignment: CDR1 MNHNS and CDR2 SASEGT.

Ten or more counts support this clonotype. CDR3: CASRSGRDSPLHF. The CDR3 nucleotides read TGTGCCAGCCGTTCGGGCAGGGATTCACCCCTCCACTTT. The chain couples TRBV7-3 to TRBJ1-6; perhaps TRBD1 as D (5 bases). CDR1 is SGHTA and CDR2 is FQGTGA in the germline V gene. The CDR3 has 13 amino acids. Trimming shortened V by 8 bases and J by 8 bases, and 13 bases separated the two germline ends. Filled out from reference TRBV7-3 and TRBJ1-6, the complete variable domain reads GAGVSQTPSNKVTEKGKYVELRCDPISGHTALYWYRQSLGQGPEFLIYFQGTGAADDSGLPNDRFFAVRPEGSVSTLKIQRTERGDSAVYLCASRSGRDSPLHFGNGTRLTVT.

This clonotype has only a few counts. This chain uses TRBV20-1 with TRBJ1-6; tentatively, D is TRBD1 (6 bases). Germline CDR1 is DFQATT and CDR2 is SNEGSKA (reference sequence). The CDR3 length is 16 residues. Deletions cut 0 bases from V and 6 bases from J, with 15 bases between. The chain's CDR3 is CSARDGRGRGNSPLHF. In DNA form, the CDR3 reads TGCAGTGCTAGAGATGGGCGTGGCAGGGGTAATTCACCCCTCCACTTT.

At least ten counts were recorded for this clonotype. V usage is TRBV20-1 and J usage is TRBJ2-5; no clear D gene. With 2 bases removed from V and 2 bases from J, the gap between germline ends came to 3 bases. CDR3 size: 11 residues. CDR1 is DFQATT and CDR2 is SNEGSKA in the germline V gene (reference sequence). CDR3 loop: CSARRQETQYF. The CDR3 nucleotides are TGCAGTGCTAGACGACAAGAGACCCAGTACTTC.

The sample holds many counts of this clonotype. The chain combines TRBV3-1 with TRBJ2-5; no reliable D call. The CDR3 spans 12 residues. The V gene lost 1 base and the J gene lost 4 bases, with 4 bases spanning the gap. CDR1 is LGHDT, CDR2 YNNKEL, per germline (reference sequence). CDR3 coding DNA: TGTGCCAGCAGCCAAGGGGGAGAGACCCAGTACTTC. The encoded protein is CASSQGGETQYF.

This clonotype was counted a few times. The chain recombines TRBV6-6 with TRBJ1-4, with a possible D match to TRBD1 (6 bases). Trimming cost V 6 bases and J 8 bases, with 16 bases left between them. This CDR3 comprises 14 residues. The germline V gene has CDR1 MNHNY and CDR2 SVGAGI (reference sequence). The CDR3 DNA is TGTGCCAGCAGCGACAAGGGGGTTCGAGAAAAACTGTTTTTT. The encoded protein is CASSDKGVREKLFF.

The gene calls are TRBV29-1 and TRBJ1-2; D is perhaps TRBD1 (5 bases). The germline gives CDR1 SQVTM, CDR2 ANQGSEA. V gave up 4 bases and J gave up 4 bases, with 19 bases separating them. CDR3 length equals 15 residues. The CDR3 sequence: CSVGGIPREGYGYTF. The DNA of the CDR3 is TGCAGCGTTGGGGGGATCCCTAGGGAGGGCTATGGCTACACCTTC.

The rearrangement links TRBV10-3 to TRBJ2-7; 8 nucleotides agree with TRBD1. V was clipped by 3 bases and J by 2 bases; unmatched bases: 6. Germline V gives CDR1 ENHRY, CDR2 SYGVKD. The CDR3 covers 15 residues. CDR3: CAISDATGDPYEQYF. CDR3 nucleotides: TGTGCCATCAGTGACGCGACAGGGGACCCCTACGAGCAGTACTTC.

In its sample, this clonotype was seen a few times. This chain links TRBV5-4 with TRBJ2-3; D may match TRBD1 or TRBD2 (7 bases each). Germline-derived CDR1 and CDR2 are SGHNT and YYREEE (reference sequence). The V and J ends lost 6 bases and 4 bases respectively, with 21 bases between them. The CDR3 is 16 amino acids. CDR3 DNA: TGTGCCAGCACCACCTCCCAGGGGGGGAGCCCAGATACGCAGTATTTT. As protein: CASTTSQGGSPDTQYF.

The chain recombines TRBV6-6 with TRBJ1-5; 9 bases fit TRBD1. Losses at the gene ends were 7 bases for V and 1 base for J; bases not matched to a gene: 8. Germline CDR1 is MNHNY and CDR2 is SVGAGI (reference sequence). CDR3 length: 16 residues. CDR3 nucleotides: TGTGCCAGCACAGGTACCGGGACAGGGAGCAATCAGCCCCAGCATTTT. Translated, it gives CASTGTGTGSNQPQHF.

V usage is TRBV5-1 and J usage is TRBJ2-7, with D tentatively TRBD2 (6 bases). With 7 bases removed from V and 1 base from J, the gap between germline ends came to 15 bases. CDR1 SGHRS and CDR2 YFSETQ come from the germline V gene. This CDR3 has 14 amino acids. CDR3 protein: CASSTTAGSYEQYF. In DNA, the CDR3 is TGCGCCAGCTCGACCACCGCGGGATCCTACGAGCAGTACTTC.

In this sample, this clonotype turned up many times. The genes are TRBV9 and TRBJ2-1, with D perhaps TRBD2 (6 bases). Trimming removed 4 bases at V and 7 bases at J, with 30 bases between. Germline assignment: CDR1 SGDLS and CDR2 YYNGEE. CDR3 size: 19 residues. As DNA, the CDR3 is TGTGCCAGCAGCCCACGACCGGGACCGGGGGTGGTAGGCGGGAATGAGCAGTTCTTC. Protein: CASSPRPGPGVVGGNEQFF. Variable domain in full (rest from reference TRBV9 and TRBJ2-1): DSGVTQTPKHLITATGQRVTLRCSPRSGDLSVYWYQQSLDQGLQFLIQYYNGEERAKGNILERFSAQQFPDLHSELNLSSLELGDSALYFCASSPRPGPGVVGGNEQFFGPGTRLTVL.

This clonotype was counted many times. This chain connects TRBV4-3 to TRBJ2-3, with unresolved D. The CDR3 is 13 residues long. The V end lost 3 bases, the J end lost 6 bases, and 10 bases lay between the germline ends. Looked up from germline, CDR1 is LGHNA and CDR2 is YSLEER. The CDR3 coding sequence is TGCGCCAGCAGCCATCTACATGGGGATACGCAGTATTTT. It encodes CASSHLHGDTQYF.

This clonotype appeared many times. This chain uses TRBV13 with TRBJ2-6; the D is unclear. Germline V gene data show CDR1 as PRHDT and CDR2 as FYEKMQ (reference sequence). This CDR3 has 21 residues. V lost 3 bases, J lost 0 bases, and 24 bases lay in between. The CDR3 loop is CASSLSRITATAVSGANVLTF. CDR3 bases: TGTGCCAGCAGCTTGAGCCGGATCACAGCCACCGCCGTCTCTGGGGCCAACGTCCTGACTTTC.